This TCR beta chain was sequenced in a study of blood T cell repertoires in COVID-19. Sequencing used immunoSEQ multiplex PCR; TCRdb keeps in-frame clones, though not all of them. The sample contains fewer than 70,000 clones, around 84% of which appear only once. This CDR3 comprises 14 residues. Germline values: CDR1 SGHRS, CDR2 YFSETQ. V was pared by 6 bases and J by 3 bases, with 7 bases of the junction left unmatched. The V call is TRBV5-1, the J call TRBJ1-1, with 8 bases lining up with TRBD1. The TCR sequence derives from a woman older than 75 with acute or convalescent COVID-19. The source material was peripheral blood. CDR3 sequence reads: CASTPDRGYTEAFF. The DNA for the CDR3 is TGCGCCAGCACCCCTGACAGGGGTTACACTGAAGCTTTCTTT.